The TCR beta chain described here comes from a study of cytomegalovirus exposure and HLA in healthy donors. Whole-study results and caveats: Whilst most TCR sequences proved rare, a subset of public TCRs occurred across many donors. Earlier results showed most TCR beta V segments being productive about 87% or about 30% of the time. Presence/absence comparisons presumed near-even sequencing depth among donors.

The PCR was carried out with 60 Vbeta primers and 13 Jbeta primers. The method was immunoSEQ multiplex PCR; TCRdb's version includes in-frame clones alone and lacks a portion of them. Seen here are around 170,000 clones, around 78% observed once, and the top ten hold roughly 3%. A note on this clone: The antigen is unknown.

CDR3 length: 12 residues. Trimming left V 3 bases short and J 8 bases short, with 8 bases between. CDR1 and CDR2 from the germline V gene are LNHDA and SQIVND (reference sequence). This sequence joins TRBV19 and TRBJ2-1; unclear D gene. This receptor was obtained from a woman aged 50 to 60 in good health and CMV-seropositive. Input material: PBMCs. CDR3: CASSIGVDEQFF. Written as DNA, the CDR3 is TGTGCCAGTAGTATCGGAGTAGATGAGCAGTTCTTC.